These 19 T cell receptor beta chains came from one sample sequenced in a study of blood T cell repertoires in COVID-19. Libraries were prepared by immunoSEQ multiplex PCR; TCRdb keeps only in-frame clonotypes and omits some of them. The sample has about 150,000 clones, roughly 78% seen once. The specimen sequenced was peripheral blood. The origin of the receptors is a man older than 75 with acute or convalescent COVID-19.

V usage is TRBV28 and J usage is TRBJ1-2; maybe TRBD1 (6 bases). The ends were cut back, 7 bases at V and 4 bases at J, with 19 bases in the middle. The CDR3 length is 15 residues. Germline CDR1 reads MDHEN; CDR2 reads SYDVKM. CDR3 loop: CASTVNPQGGYGYTF. CDR3 sequence (DNA): TGTGCCAGCACCGTCAACCCACAGGGCGGCTATGGCTACACCTTC.

V is TRBV30 and J is TRBJ1-4; TRBD1 aligns across 9 bases. This CDR3 is 13 amino acids long. Trimming at V came to 5 bases and at J to 8 bases, leaving 6 bases not matched to a gene. Germline V gene data show CDR1 as GTSNPN and CDR2 as SVGIG (reference sequence). CDR3 DNA: TGTGCCTGGGACGGACAGGGGAGCGAAAAACTGTTTTTT. Translated, it gives CAWDGQGSEKLFF.

This clone was seen many times. The gene calls are TRBV29-1 and TRBJ1-5; 7 bases map to TRBD1. This CDR3 is built from 13 residues. Germline values: CDR1 SQVTM, CDR2 ANQGSEA. V dropped 6 bases and J dropped 2; count of bases not matched to a gene: 4. CDR3 coding DNA: TGCAGCGTAGGGGGCGCGGGCAATCAGCCCCAGCATTTT. Encoded protein: CSVGGAGNQPQHF.

The rearrangement uses TRBV7-2 and TRBJ2-1, with no clear D. Trimming took off 2 bases at V and 6 bases at J, with 11 bases between the two ends. Germline V lookup: CDR1 SGHTA, CDR2 FQGNSA. The CDR3 is 14 amino acids. The CDR3 reads CASSLFGLLNEQFF. The CDR3, as DNA: TGTGCCAGCAGCTTATTTGGGCTCCTCAATGAGCAGTTCTTC.

The V gene is TRBV19, the J gene TRBJ1-1; TRBD1 agrees at 9 bases. CDR3 length: 14 amino acids. CDR1 and CDR2 from the germline V gene are LNHDA and SQIVND (reference sequence). Trimming at V came to 4 bases and at J to 3 bases, leaving 3 bases not matched to a gene. The CDR3 is CASSTQGAYTEAFF. As DNA, the CDR3 is TGTGCCAGTAGTACACAGGGGGCCTACACTGAAGCTTTCTTT.

The genes are TRBV4-1 and TRBJ2-3; D is unclear. Germline values: CDR1 MGHRA, CDR2 YSYEKL. The CDR3 is 16 amino acids. Trimming left V 0 bases short and J 2 bases short, with 12 bases between. The CDR3 region has the DNA TGCGCCAGCAGCCAAGATGGATACAGATTCACAGATACGCAGTATTTT. This sequence encodes CASSQDGYRFTDTQYF.

This clone has just a few counts. V is TRBV5-4 and J is TRBJ1-5; D is possibly TRBD1 (6 bases). The length of the CDR3 is 14 residues. V was shortened by 4 bases and J by 3 bases, with 11 bases between the two germline ends. CDR1 SGHNT and CDR2 YYREEE come from the germline V gene (reference sequence). The CDR3 nucleotides are TGTGCCAGCAGCATACAGGGTATCAATCAGCCCCAGCATTTT. It specifies CASSIQGINQPQHF. Using reference TRBV5-4 and TRBJ1-5 for the parts outside the CDR3, the full variable domain is ETGVTQSPTHLIKTRGQQVTLRCSSQSGHNTVSWYQQALGQGPQFIFQYYREEENGRGNFPPRFSGLQFPNYSSELNVNALELDDSALYLCASSIQGINQPQHFGDGTRLSIL.

This rearrangement joins TRBV6-1 to TRBJ1-1; no firm D call. Trimming removed 2 bases from V and 7 bases from J, with 14 bases in between. CDR3 length: 14 residues. Germline V gives CDR1 MNHNS, CDR2 SASEGT. The CDR3 is CASSEPQIRGEAFF. The CDR3 DNA reads as TGTGCCAGCAGTGAACCCCAAATCCGAGGTGAAGCTTTCTTT.

This chain uses TRBV5-8 with TRBJ2-3; 8 nucleotides match TRBD2. The CDR3 runs to 15 residues. V lost 4 bases, J lost 2 bases, and 6 bases stayed unmatched. CDR1 is SGHTS and CDR2 is YDEGEE in the germline V gene. CDR3 nucleotides: TGTGCCAGCAGCGTACCCGGGAGGGACACAGATACGCAGTATTTT. Its translation is CASSVPGRDTDTQYF.

CDR3 coding DNA: TGCAGTGCTAGTTCCCCTAGCGTCCGGGGCACCGGGGAGCTGTTTTTT. Amino acid sequence: CSASSPSVRGTGELFF. The V and J genes are TRBV20-1 and TRBJ2-2, with D possibly being TRBD2 (6 bases). There are 16 residues in the CDR3. Germline loops: CDR1 DFQATT, CDR2 SNEGSKA (reference sequence). The V and J ends lost 3 bases and 4 bases respectively, with 18 bases between them.

The genes are TRBV7-9 and TRBJ1-2, with a weak D call TRBD1 (6 bases). This CDR3 region has 14 residues. Germline V gene lookup returns CDR1 SEHNR and CDR2 FQNEAQ (reference sequence). V dropped 3 bases and J dropped 13 bases, with 21 bases sitting between them. The CDR3 here is CASSFQLDRPPVTF. CDR3 in DNA: TGTGCCAGCAGCTTCCAACTCGACAGGCCCCCGGTCACCTTC.

The chain combines TRBV12-5 with TRBJ2-5, with TRBD1 identical over 9 bases. CDR1 and CDR2 from the germline V gene are LGHNT and FRNRAP. This CDR3 has 16 amino acids. The J segment lost 7 bases and the V segment lost 5 bases, leaving 14 bases of the junction unmatched. CDR3 protein: CASGPRTGAILGTQYF. The CDR3 DNA is TGTGCTAGTGGTCCGAGGACAGGGGCAATTCTAGGGACCCAGTACTTC.

As for this clone: At the DNA level, this CDR3 is encoded by other sequences in the same sample as well. This chain joins TRBV7-9 and TRBJ1-4; 7 nucleotides align to TRBD1. In germline, CDR1 is SEHNR, CDR2 FQNEAQ (reference sequence). With V trimmed by 1 base and J by 7 bases, 3 bases remained unmatched. This CDR3 region has 14 residues. The CDR3 loop is CASSLGQGGEKLFF. DNA of the CDR3: TGTGCCAGCAGCTTAGGACAGGGCGGTGAAAAACTGTTTTTT.

CDR3 DNA sequence: TGTGCCAGCAGCGTGCGGGCCCGAGGCTACACCTTC. This translates into CASSVRARGYTF. This chain uses TRBV7-2 with TRBJ1-2; D gene ambiguous. Germline V gene data show CDR1 as SGHTA and CDR2 as FQGNSA. V lost 5 bases and J lost 8, with 12 bases in between. The CDR3 has 12 amino acids.

This sequence joins TRBV2 and TRBJ2-2; 9 bases fit TRBD1. Germline V gene data show CDR1 as SNHLY and CDR2 as FYNNEI. Trimming at V came to 4 bases and at J to 3 bases, leaving 0 bases not matched to a gene. The CDR3 consists of 14 residues. For the CDR3, the DNA is TGTGCCAGCAGTGGACAGGGGGACACCGGGGAGCTGTTTTTT. Its translation is CASSGQGDTGELFF.

This CDR3 is CASSYLRDRGSRGYTF. CDR3 in DNA: TGTGCCAGCAGTTACCTCAGGGACAGGGGATCGCGTGGCTACACCTTC. The rearrangement links TRBV6-2 or TRBV6-3 to TRBJ1-2; TRBD1 agrees at 10 bases. V shed 2 bases, J shed 7 bases, and the junction held 10 bases outside the gene matches. The CDR3 extends over 16 amino acids. The germline V gene has CDR1 MNHEY and CDR2 SVGEGT.

The rearrangement uses TRBV7-6 and TRBJ2-3; 10 bases line up with TRBD2. Germline-derived CDR1 and CDR2 are SGHVS and FNYEAQ. CDR3 length equals 15 residues. V was clipped by 5 bases and J by 4 bases; unmatched bases: 6. This CDR3 reads CASSPGAGGADTQYF. CDR3 sequence (DNA): TGTGCCAGCAGCCCAGGAGCGGGGGGGGCAGATACGCAGTATTTT.

This sequence joins TRBV2 and TRBJ2-2, with 9 nucleotides matching TRBD2. V shed 1 base, J shed 5 bases, and the junction held 2 bases outside the gene matches. The CDR3 contains 15 residues. The V gene's germline CDR1 is SNHLY and CDR2 FYNNEI. CDR3 protein: CASSEVAGGTGELFF. CDR3 DNA: TGTGCCAGCAGTGAAGTTGCGGGGGGGACCGGGGAGCTGTTTTTT. Looking up the rest from reference TRBV2 and TRBJ2-2 gives the full variable domain: EPEVTQTPSHQVTQMGQEVILRCVPISNHLYFYWYRQILGQKVEFLVSFYNNEISEKSEIFDDQFSVERPDGSNFTLKIRSTKLEDSAMYFCASSEVAGGTGELFFGEGSRLTVL.

This sequence joins TRBV29-1 and TRBJ1-1, with D tentatively TRBD1 (5 bases). Germline V CDR1 and CDR2: SQVTM, ANQGSEA. The CDR3 is made up of 12 amino acids. Trimming took off 7 bases at V and 1 base at J, with 10 bases between the two ends. The CDR3 coding sequence is TGCAGCGCCCGACAGACGAACACTGAAGCTTTCTTT. It codes for CSARQTNTEAFF.